This entry lists 21 T cell receptor beta chains sequenced from one sample in a study of blood T cells in healthy people across ages (dated by TCRdb to about 2015). Preparation of the library involved 5' RACE. The sample was run on an Illumina HiSeq 2500. A second PCR of roughly 7 to 12 cycles was performed with a sample-barcoded 5' primer and a J-beta primer mix. Clones were called with MiXCR by TCRdb after fastp trimmed the public reads at Q25, and only in-frame beta chains were retained. Rows with one shared CDR3 protein collapse into an entry with the most common genes and DNA. This sample lists 600,000 to 800,000 distinct CDR3 sequences; under 25% were detected once. 3% to 4% of the sample goes to the ten largest clones. Sequenced input: blood. These TCRs come from a man in his 70s in good health.

The chain employs TRBV4-2 and TRBJ2-7, with unresolved D. Germline lookup yields CDR1 LGHNA and CDR2 YNFKEQ. Trimming pared 8 bases from V and 2 bases from J, leaving 10 bases between. The CDR3 has 12 amino acids. The CDR3 sequence: CASPEPTYEQYF. CDR3 coding DNA: TGTGCCAGCCCTGAACCGACCTACGAGCAGTACTTC.

This clonotype appeared a few times. The chain couples TRBV3-1 to TRBJ1-4; tentatively, D is TRBD1 (6 bases). CDR3 size: 15 residues. Germline loops: CDR1 LGHDT, CDR2 YNNKEL (reference sequence). Trimming shortened V by 1 base and J by 8 bases, and 14 bases separated the two germline ends. DNA for the CDR3: TGTGCCAGCAGCCAAGTGCAGGGGCGGAACGAAAAACTGTTTTTT. Protein sequence: CASSQVQGRNEKLFF. The complete variable domain, with remaining parts taken from reference TRBV3-1 and TRBJ1-4, reads DTAVSQTPKYLVTQMGNDKSIKCEQNLGHDTMYWYKQDSKKFLKIMFSYNNKELIINETVPNRFSPKSPDKAHLNLHINSLELGDSAVYFCASSQVQGRNEKLFFGSGTQLSVL.

This clonotype occurred a few times. The gene calls are TRBV21-1 and TRBJ2-7; the table's TRBD1 call for D was not verified on the DNA. TRBV21-1 is an annotated pseudogene. This CDR3 contains 15 residues. CDR3 DNA: TGTGCCAGCAGCAACACAGGGGGCCGCCACGACGAGCAGTACTTC. Its protein product is CASSNTGGRHDEQYF.

On this clonotype itself: A much larger clone differs from this one at a single base, so this may be a read error. This rearrangement joins TRBV28 to TRBJ2-7; a possible D gene is TRBD1 (5 bases). The J call could be wrong; TRBJ2-5 is a better fit for the DNA end. Germline CDR1 and CDR2: MDHEN and SYDVKM. This CDR3 contains 14 residues. CDR3 region: CAGSSLDNQETQYF. Written as DNA, the CDR3 is TGTGCCGGCAGTTCATTGGACAACCAAGAGACCCAGTACTTC.

The J gene is TRBJ2-5, the V gene TRBV7-9; 10 bases fit TRBD2. The CDR3 is made up of 13 amino acids. J was trimmed by 13 bases and V by 6 bases; bases with no gene match: 11. Germline V gene data show CDR1 as SEHNR and CDR2 as FQNEAQ (reference sequence). CDR3 sequence (DNA): TGTGCCAGCAGTTTAAGCGGGGGGGCCTGGGTGTACTTC. As protein: CASSLSGGAWVYF. The variable domain in full, completed from reference TRBV7-9 and TRBJ2-5, reads DTGVSQNPRHKITKRGQNVTFRCDPISEHNRLYWYRQTLGQGPEFLTYFQNEAQLEKSRLLSDRFSAERPKGSFSTLEIQRTEQGDSAMYLCASSLSGGAWVYFGPGTRLLVL.

The chain has TRBV12-3 or TRBV12-4 and TRBJ1-5; 7 positions match TRBD1. The trim removed 6 bases at V and 7 bases at J, leaving 12 bases unmatched. The CDR3 contains 15 residues. CDR3 protein: CASRGQELEGQPQHF. CDR3 DNA: TGTGCCAGCAGAGGACAGGAGCTGGAGGGCCAGCCCCAGCATTTT.

This chain uses TRBV5-1 with TRBJ2-1, with D perhaps TRBD1 (5 bases). Germline-derived CDR1 and CDR2 are SGHRS and YFSETQ. Trimming removed 5 bases from V and 0 bases from J, with 18 bases in between. CDR3 length: 17 residues. The CDR3 protein is CASRTEEGLPSYNEQFF. As DNA, the CDR3 is TGCGCCAGCAGGACAGAAGAAGGTCTACCCTCCTACAATGAGCAGTTCTTC.

The J gene is TRBJ2-4, the V gene TRBV7-2; 8 bases map to TRBD1. The J segment lost 0 bases and the V segment lost 5 bases, leaving 3 bases of the junction unmatched. In germline, CDR1 is SGHTA, CDR2 FQGNSA. This CDR3 has 15 residues. The CDR3 sequence is CASSVTGGAKNIQYF. In DNA form, the CDR3 reads TGTGCCAGCAGCGTTACAGGGGGAGCCAAAAACATTCAGTACTTC.

V usage is TRBV20-1 and J usage is TRBJ2-2, with D unclear. Germline V gives CDR1 DFQATT, CDR2 SNEGSKA (reference sequence). V lost 0 bases, J lost 0 bases, and 11 bases lay in between. This CDR3 region has 16 residues. The CDR3 sequence is CSARDRLFANTGELFF. Here the CDR3 DNA reads TGCAGTGCTAGAGATCGACTGTTCGCGAACACCGGGGAGCTGTTTTTT.

This rearrangement joins TRBV7-2 to TRBJ2-5; TRBD1 is a possible D gene (5 bases). Between the trimmed V and J ends, which lost 1 base and 5 bases, there was a span of 11 bases. The V gene's germline CDR1 is SGHTA and CDR2 FQGNSA. The CDR3 sequence is 14 residues long. The CDR3 region is CASSLGGNGETQYF. CDR3 nucleotides: TGTGCCAGCAGCTTAGGGGGCAACGGGGAGACCCAGTACTTC.

The chain is built from TRBV20-1 and TRBJ2-7; D possibly matches TRBD1 or TRBD2 (5 bases each). The germline CDR1 and CDR2 sequences are DFQATT and SNEGSKA (reference sequence). The V and J ends lost 5 bases and 7 bases respectively, with 18 bases between them. The CDR3 runs to 13 residues. DNA for the CDR3: TGCAGTGCTCAGCCGGGGCCAGATAGGGAGCAGTACTTC. Translating it yields CSAQPGPDREQYF.

This clonotype was counted a few times. A read error may produce the germline difference seen at one junction end. The V gene is TRBV3-1, the J gene TRBJ2-5, with D tentatively TRBD1 (6 bases). CDR3 size: 12 residues. Germline assignment: CDR1 LGHDT and CDR2 YNNKEL (reference sequence). CDR3 in DNA: TGTGCCAGCAGCCCCGGACAGACTTTCCTTGTGTTC. It specifies CASSPGQTFLVF.

This chain connects TRBV7-3 to TRBJ2-1; D gene unclear. The V and J ends lost 4 bases and 6 bases respectively, with 16 bases between them. The CDR3 consists of 15 residues. Germline V CDR1 and CDR2: SGHTA, FQGTGA. Written as DNA, the CDR3 is TGTGCCAGCAGCTCGTTTCCTAGTGAGTCCAATGAGCAGTTCTTC. This codes for CASSSFPSESNEQFF.

This clonotype came up a few times. The chain employs TRBV7-6 and TRBJ2-5; no firm D call. This CDR3 has 14 residues. The germline V gene encodes CDR1 SGHVS and CDR2 FNYEAQ. The V end lost 4 bases, the J end lost 1 base, and 10 bases lay between the germline ends. CDR3: CASSSAGFQETQYF. The CDR3 DNA reads as TGTGCCAGCAGCTCGGCAGGTTTCCAAGAGACCCAGTACTTC. Looking up the rest from reference TRBV7-6 and TRBJ2-5 gives the full variable domain: GAGVSQSPRYKVTKRGQDVALRCDPISGHVSLYWYRQALGQGPEFLTYFNYEAQQDKSGLPNDRFSAERPEGSISTLTIQRTEQRDSAMYRCASSSAGFQETQYFGPGTRLLVL.

With regard to this clonotype: At one end the junction does not follow the germline gene, possibly because of a read error. The rearrangement links TRBV15 to TRBJ2-2; TRBD2 aligns across 9 bases. The CDR3 runs 14 residues. Germline CDR1 LNHNV, CDR2 YYDKDF (reference sequence). CDR3 protein: CATSGSGSGGELFF. CDR3 DNA sequence: TGTGCCACCAGCGGTAGCGGGAGTGGCGGGGAGCTGTTCTTT.

V and J are TRBV5-1 and TRBJ1-2; perhaps TRBD1 as D (6 bases). Per germline, CDR1 SGHRS and CDR2 YFSETQ. The ends were cut back, 2 bases at V and 4 bases at J, with 12 bases in the middle. The CDR3 totals 14 residues. CDR3 in DNA: TGCGCCAGCAGCTTAGGACAGCAGGCCTATGGCTACACCTTC. Its translation: CASSLGQQAYGYTF.

This chain uses TRBV7-9 with TRBJ1-1; D unresolved. Trimming cost V 4 bases and J 5 bases, with 17 bases left between them. In germline, CDR1 is SEHNR, CDR2 FQNEAQ (reference sequence). The CDR3 length is 15 residues. CDR3 residues: CASSSLREIGTEAFF. As DNA, the CDR3 is TGTGCCAGCAGCTCTCTTCGGGAAATTGGGACTGAAGCTTTCTTT.

There are a few counts of this clonotype. The V gene is TRBV11-2, the J gene TRBJ1-6; the D is unclear. CDR1 and CDR2 (germline): SGHAT, FQNNGV. Deletions cut 5 bases from V and 0 bases from J, with 11 bases between. The CDR3 sequence is 16 residues long. CDR3 loop: CASSPSASSYNSPLHF. As DNA, the CDR3 is TGTGCCAGCAGCCCCAGTGCAAGCTCCTATAATTCACCCCTCCACTTT. The full variable domain, with the rest looked up from reference TRBV11-2 and TRBJ1-6, is EAGVAQSPRYKIIEKRQSVAFWCNPISGHATLYWYQQILGQGPKLLIQFQNNGVVDDSQLPKDRFSAERLKGVDSTLKIQPAKLEDSAVYLCASSPSASSYNSPLHFGNGTRLTVT.

V and J are TRBV5-1 and TRBJ2-5; D remains ambiguous. Trimming removed 0 bases at V and 8 bases at J, with 20 bases between. This CDR3 is 16 amino acids long. The germline V gene encodes CDR1 SGHRS and CDR2 YFSETQ. The CDR3 DNA is TGCGCCAGCAGCTTGGCCTCTCAGATACGCTTTGGCACCCAGTACTTC. Its protein is CASSLASQIRFGTQYF.

About this clonotype itself: A junction end diverges from the germline sequence, so it may reflect a read error. The chain is built from TRBV20-1 and TRBJ2-2, with 8 bases lining up with TRBD2. Germline values: CDR1 DFQATT, CDR2 SNEGSKA (reference sequence). CDR3 length: 17 amino acids. Here the CDR3 DNA reads TGCAGTGCTAGAGACGTAGCGGGAAGTGCGAACACCGGGGAGCTGGTTTTT. It yields the protein CSARDVAGSANTGELVF.

The chain carries TRBV6-1 and TRBJ2-1; perhaps TRBD1 as D (5 bases). Germline V lookup: CDR1 MNHNS, CDR2 SASEGT. CDR3 length: 13 amino acids. Trimming removed 3 bases at V and 5 bases at J, with 8 bases between. This chain's CDR3 is CASSEGPNNEQFF. The CDR3 DNA reads as TGTGCCAGCAGTGAGGGGCCCAACAATGAGCAGTTCTTC.